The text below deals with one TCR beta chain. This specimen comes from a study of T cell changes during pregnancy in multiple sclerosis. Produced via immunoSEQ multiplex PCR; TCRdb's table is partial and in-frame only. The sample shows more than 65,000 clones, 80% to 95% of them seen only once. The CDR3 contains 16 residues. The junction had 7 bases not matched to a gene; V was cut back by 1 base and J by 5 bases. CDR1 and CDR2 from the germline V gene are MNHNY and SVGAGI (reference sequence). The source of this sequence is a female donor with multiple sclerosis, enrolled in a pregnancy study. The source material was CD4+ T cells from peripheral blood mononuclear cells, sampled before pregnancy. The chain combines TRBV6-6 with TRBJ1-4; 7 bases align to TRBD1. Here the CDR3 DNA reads TGTGCCAGCAGTTACTTCCGACAGGGAGGAAATGAAAAACTGTTTTTT. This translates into CASSYFRQGGNEKLFF.